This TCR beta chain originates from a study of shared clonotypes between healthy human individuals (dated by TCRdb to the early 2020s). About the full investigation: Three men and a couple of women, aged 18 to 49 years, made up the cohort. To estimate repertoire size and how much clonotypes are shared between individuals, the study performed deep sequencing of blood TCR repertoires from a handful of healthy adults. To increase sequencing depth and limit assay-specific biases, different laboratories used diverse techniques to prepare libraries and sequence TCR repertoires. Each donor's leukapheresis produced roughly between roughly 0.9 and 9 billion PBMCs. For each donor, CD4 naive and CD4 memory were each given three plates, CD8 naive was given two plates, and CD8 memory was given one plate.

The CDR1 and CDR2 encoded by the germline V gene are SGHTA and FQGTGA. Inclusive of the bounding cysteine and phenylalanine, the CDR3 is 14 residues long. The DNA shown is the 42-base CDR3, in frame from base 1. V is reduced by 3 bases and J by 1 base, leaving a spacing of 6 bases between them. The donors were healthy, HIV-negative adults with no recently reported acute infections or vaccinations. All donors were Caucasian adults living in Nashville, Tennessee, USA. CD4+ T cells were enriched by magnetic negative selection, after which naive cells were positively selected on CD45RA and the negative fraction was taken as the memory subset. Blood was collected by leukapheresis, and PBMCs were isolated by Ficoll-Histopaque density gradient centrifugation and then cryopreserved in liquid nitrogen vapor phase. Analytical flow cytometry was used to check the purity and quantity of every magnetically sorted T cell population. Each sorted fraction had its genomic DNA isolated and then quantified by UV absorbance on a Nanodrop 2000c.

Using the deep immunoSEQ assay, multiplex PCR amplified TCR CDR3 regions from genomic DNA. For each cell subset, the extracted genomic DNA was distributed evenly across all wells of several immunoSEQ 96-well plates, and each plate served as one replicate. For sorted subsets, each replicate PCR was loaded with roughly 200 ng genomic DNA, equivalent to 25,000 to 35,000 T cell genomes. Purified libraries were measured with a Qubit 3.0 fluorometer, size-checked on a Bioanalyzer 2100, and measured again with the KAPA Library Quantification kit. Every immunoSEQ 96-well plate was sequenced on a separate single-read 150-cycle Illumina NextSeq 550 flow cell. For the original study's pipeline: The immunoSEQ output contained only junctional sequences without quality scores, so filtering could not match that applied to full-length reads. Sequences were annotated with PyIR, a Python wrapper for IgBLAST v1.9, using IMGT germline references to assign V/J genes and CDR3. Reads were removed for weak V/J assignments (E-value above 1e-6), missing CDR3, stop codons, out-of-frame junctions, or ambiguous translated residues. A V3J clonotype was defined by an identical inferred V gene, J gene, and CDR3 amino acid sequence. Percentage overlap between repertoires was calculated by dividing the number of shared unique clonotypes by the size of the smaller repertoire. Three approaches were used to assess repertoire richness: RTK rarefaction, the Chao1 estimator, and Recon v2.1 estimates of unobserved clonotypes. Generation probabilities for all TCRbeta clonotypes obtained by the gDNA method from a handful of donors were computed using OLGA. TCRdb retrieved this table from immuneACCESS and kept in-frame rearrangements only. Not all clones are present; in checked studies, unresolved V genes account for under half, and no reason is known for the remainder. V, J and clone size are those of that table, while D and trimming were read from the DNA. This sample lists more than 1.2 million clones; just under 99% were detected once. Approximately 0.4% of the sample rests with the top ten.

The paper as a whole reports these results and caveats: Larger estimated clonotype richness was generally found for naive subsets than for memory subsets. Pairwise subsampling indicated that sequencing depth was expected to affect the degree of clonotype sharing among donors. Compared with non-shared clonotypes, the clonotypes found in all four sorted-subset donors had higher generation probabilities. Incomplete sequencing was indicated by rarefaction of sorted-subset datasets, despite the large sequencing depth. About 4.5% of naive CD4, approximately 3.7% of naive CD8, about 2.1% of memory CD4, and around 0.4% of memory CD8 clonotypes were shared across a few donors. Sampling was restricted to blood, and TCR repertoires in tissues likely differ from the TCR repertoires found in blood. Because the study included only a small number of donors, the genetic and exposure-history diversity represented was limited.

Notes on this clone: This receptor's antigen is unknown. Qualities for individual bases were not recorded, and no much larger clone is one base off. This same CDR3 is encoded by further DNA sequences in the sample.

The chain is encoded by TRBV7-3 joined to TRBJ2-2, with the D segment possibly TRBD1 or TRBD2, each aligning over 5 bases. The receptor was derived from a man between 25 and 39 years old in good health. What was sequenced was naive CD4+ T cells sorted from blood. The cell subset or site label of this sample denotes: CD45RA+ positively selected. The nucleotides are TGTGCCAGCAGCTTGGGGGTGAACACCGGGGAGCTGTTTTTT. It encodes CASSLGVNTGELFF.